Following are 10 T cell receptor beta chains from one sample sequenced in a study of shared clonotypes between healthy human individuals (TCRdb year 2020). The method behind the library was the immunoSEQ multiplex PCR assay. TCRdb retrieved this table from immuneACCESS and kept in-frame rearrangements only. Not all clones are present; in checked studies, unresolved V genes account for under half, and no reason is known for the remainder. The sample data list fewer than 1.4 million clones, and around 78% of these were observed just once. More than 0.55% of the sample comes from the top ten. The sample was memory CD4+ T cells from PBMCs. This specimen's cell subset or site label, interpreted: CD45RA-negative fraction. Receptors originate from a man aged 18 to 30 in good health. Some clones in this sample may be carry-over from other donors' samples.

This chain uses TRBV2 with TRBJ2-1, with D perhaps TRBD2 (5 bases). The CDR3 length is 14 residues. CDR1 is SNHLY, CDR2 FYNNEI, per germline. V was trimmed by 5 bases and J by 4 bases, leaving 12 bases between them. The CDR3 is CASSRTGPYNEQFF. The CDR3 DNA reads TGTGCCAGCAGTAGGACTGGACCTTACAATGAGCAGTTCTTC.

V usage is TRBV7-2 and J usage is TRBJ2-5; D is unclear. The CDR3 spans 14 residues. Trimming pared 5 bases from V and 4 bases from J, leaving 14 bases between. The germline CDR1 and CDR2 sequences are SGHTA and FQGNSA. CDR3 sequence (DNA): TGTGCCAGCAGCAGCCGTGGCAGCTCAGAGACCCAGTACTTC. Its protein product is CASSSRGSSETQYF.

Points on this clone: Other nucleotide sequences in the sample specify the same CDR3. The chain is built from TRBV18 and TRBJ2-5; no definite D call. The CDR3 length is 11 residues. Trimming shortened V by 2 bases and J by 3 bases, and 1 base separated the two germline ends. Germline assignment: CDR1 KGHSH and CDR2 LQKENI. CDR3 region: CASSPEETQYF. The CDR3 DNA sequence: TGTGCCAGCTCACCAGAAGAGACCCAGTACTTC.

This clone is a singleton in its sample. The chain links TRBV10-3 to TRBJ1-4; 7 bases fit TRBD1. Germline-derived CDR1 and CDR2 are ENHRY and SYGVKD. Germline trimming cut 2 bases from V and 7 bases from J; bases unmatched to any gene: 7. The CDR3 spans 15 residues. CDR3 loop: CAISEGEGAGEKLFF. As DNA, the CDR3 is TGTGCCATCAGTGAGGGAGAGGGGGCTGGTGAAAAACTGTTTTTT.

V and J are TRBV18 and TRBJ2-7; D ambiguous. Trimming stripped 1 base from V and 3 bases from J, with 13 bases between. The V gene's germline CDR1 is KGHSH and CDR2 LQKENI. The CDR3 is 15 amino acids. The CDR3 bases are TGTGCCAGCTCACCACAAGGGCTCCATCTCTACGAGCAGTACTTC. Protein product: CASSPQGLHLYEQYF.

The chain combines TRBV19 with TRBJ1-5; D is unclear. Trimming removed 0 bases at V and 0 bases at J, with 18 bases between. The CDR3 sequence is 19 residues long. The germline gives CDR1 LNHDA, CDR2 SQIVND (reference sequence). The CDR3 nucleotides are TGTGCCAGTAGTATAGATCGAGACGGGAGAACTTATAGCAATCAGCCCCAGCATTTT. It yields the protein CASSIDRDGRTYSNQPQHF.

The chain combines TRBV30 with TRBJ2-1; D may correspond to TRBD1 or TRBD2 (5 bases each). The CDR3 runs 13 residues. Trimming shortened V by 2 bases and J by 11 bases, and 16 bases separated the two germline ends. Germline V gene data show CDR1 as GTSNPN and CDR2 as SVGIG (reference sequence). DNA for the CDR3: TGTGCCTGGAGTCCAGACCCCCGGGGACAGCAGTTCTTC. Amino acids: CAWSPDPRGQQFF.

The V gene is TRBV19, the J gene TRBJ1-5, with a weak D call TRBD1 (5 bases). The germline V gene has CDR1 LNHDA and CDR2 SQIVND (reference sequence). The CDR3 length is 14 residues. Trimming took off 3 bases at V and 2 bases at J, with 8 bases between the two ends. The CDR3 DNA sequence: TGTGCCAGTAGTATTTGGGGGGGCAATCAGCCCCAGCATTTT. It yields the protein CASSIWGGNQPQHF.

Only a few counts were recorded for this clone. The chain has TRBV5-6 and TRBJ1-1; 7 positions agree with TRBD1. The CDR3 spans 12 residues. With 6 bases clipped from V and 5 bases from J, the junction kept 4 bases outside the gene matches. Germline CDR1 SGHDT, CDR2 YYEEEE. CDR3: CASTTGDTEAFF. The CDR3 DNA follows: TGTGCCAGCACCACAGGGGATACTGAAGCTTTCTTT.

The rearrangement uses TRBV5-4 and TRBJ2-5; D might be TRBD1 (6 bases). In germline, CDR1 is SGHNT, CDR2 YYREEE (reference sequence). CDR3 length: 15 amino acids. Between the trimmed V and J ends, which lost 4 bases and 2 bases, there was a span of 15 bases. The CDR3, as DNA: TGTGCCAGCAGCCCGGGTGGGGGCGGGCAAGAGACCCAGTACTTC. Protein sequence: CASSPGGGGQETQYF.